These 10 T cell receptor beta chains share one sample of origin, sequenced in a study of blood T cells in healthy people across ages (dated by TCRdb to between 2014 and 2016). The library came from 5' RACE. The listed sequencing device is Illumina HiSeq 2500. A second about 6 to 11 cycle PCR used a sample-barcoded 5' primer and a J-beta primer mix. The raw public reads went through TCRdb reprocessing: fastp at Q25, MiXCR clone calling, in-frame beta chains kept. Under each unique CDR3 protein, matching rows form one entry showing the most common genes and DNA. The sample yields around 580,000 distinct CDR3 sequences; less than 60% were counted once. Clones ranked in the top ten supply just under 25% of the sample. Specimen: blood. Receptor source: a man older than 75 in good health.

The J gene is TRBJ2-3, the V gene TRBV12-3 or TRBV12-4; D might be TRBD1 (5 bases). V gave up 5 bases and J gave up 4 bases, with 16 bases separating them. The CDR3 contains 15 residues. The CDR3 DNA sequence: TGTGCCAGCAGTACAGGAACGGGCAACGCAGATACGCAGTATTTT. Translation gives CASSTGTGNADTQYF.

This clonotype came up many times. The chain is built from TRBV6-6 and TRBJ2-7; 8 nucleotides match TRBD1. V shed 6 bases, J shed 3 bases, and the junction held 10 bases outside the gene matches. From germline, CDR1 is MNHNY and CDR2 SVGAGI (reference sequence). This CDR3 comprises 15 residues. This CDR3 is CASSSPGTGSYEQYF. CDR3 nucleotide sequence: TGTGCCAGCAGCTCGCCCGGGACAGGCAGCTACGAGCAGTACTTC.

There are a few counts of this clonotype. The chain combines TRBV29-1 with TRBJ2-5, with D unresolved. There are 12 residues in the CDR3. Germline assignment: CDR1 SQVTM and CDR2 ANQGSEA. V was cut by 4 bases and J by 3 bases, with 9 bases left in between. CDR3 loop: CSVARREETQYF. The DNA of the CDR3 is TGCAGCGTTGCAAGGAGAGAAGAGACCCAGTACTTC.

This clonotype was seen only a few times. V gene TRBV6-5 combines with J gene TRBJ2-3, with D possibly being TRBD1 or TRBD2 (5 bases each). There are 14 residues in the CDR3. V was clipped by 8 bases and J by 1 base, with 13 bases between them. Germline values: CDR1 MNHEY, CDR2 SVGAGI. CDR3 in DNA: TGTGCCAGCCGGGGCTGGGGAGGCACAGATACGCAGTATTTT. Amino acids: CASRGWGGTDTQYF.

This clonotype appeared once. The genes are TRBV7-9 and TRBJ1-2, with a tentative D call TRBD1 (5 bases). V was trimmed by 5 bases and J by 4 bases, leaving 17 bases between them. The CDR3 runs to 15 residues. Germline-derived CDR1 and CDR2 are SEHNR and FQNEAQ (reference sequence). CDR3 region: CASSLEVGRAYGYTF. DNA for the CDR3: TGTGCCAGCAGCCTGGAGGTGGGGCGGGCCTATGGCTACACCTTC. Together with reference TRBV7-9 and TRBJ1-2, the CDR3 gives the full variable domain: DTGVSQNPRHKITKRGQNVTFRCDPISEHNRLYWYRQTLGQGPEFLTYFQNEAQLEKSRLLSDRFSAERPKGSFSTLEIQRTEQGDSAMYLCASSLEVGRAYGYTFGSGTRLTVV.

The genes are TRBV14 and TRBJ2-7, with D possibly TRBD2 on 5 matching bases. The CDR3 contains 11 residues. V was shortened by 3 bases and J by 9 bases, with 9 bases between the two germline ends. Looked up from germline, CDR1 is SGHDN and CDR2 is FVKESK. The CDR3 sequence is CASSHGERQYF. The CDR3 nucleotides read TGTGCCAGCAGCCATGGGGAGCGGCAGTACTTC.

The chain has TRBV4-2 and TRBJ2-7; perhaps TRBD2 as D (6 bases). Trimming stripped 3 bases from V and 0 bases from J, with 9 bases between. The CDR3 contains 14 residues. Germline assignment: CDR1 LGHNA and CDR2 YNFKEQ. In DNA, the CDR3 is TGTGCCAGCAGCCATCCGACTAGCTCCTACGAGCAGTACTTC. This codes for CASSHPTSSYEQYF.

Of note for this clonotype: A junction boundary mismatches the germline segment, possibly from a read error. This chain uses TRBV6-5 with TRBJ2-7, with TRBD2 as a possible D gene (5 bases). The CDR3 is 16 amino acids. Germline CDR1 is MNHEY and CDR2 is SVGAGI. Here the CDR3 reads CTSSNPTGLSSYEQYF. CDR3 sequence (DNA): TGTACCAGCAGTAACCCGACGGGGTTAAGCTCCTACGAGCAGTACTTC.

The CDR3: CSAEGQKKNEQYF. In DNA, the CDR3 is TGCAGTGCTGAAGGACAGAAAAAAAACGAGCAGTACTTC. The rearrangement uses TRBV20-1 and TRBJ2-5; possible D gene TRBD1, 6 bases. The DNA end lines up better with TRBJ2-7; the J call may be wrong. The CDR3 totals 13 residues. Germline CDR1 reads DFQATT; CDR2 reads SNEGSKA (reference sequence).

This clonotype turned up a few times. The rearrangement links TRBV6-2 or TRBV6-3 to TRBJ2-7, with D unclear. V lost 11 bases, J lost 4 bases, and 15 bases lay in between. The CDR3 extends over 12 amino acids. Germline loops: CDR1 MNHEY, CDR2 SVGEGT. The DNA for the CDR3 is TGTGCCGGTCATCCCACCGGATACGAGCAGTACTTC. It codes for CAGHPTGYEQYF.